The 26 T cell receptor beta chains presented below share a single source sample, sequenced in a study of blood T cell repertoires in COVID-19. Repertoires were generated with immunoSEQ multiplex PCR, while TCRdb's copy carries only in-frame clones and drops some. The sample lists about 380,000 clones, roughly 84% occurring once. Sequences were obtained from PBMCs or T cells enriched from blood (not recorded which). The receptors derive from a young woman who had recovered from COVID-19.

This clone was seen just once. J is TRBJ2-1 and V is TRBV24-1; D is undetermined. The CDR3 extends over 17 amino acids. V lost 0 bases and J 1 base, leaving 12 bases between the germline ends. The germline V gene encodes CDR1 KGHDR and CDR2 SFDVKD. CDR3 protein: CATSDLQTGGSYNEQFF. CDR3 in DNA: TGTGCCACCAGTGATTTGCAGACGGGTGGGTCCTACAATGAGCAGTTCTTC.

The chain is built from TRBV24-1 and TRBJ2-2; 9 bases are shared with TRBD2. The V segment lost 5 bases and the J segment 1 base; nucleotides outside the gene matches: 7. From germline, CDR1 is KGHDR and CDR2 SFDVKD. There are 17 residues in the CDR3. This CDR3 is CATSAASGKRNTGELFF. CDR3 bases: TGTGCCACCAGTGCCGCTAGCGGGAAGCGGAACACCGGGGAGCTGTTTTTT.

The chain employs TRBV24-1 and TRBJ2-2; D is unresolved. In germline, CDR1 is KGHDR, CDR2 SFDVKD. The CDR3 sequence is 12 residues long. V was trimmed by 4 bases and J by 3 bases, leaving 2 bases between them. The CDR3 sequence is CATSDDTGELFF. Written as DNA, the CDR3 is TGTGCCACCAGTGACGACACCGGGGAGCTGTTTTTT.

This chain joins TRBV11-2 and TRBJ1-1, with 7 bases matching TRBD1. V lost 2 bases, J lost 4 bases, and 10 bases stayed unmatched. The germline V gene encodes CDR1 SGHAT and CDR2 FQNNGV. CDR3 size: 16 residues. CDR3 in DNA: TGTGCCAGCAGCTTACCCTCAGGGGGTGGTTCCACTGAAGCTTTCTTT. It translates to CASSLPSGGGSTEAFF.

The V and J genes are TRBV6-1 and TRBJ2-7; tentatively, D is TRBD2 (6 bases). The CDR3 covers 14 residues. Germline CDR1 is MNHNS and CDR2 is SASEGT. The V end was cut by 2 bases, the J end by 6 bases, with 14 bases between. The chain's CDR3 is CASSENGSGSEQYF. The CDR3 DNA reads TGTGCCAGCAGTGAAAACGGGAGTGGCTCCGAGCAGTACTTC.

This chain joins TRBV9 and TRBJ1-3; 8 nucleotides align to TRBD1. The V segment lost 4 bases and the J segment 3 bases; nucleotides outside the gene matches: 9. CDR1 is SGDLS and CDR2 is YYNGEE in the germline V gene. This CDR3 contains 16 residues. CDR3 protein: CASSQNQGAVGNTIYF. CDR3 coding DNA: TGTGCCAGCAGCCAAAATCAGGGGGCGGTTGGAAACACCATATATTTT.

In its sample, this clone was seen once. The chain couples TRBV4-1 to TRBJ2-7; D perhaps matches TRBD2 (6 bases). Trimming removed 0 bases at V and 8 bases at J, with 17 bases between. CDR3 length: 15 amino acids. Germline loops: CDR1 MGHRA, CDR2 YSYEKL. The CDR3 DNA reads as TGCGCCAGCAGCCAAGATAGGCGGAGGGGTAGTAAGCAGTACTTC. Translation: CASSQDRRRGSKQYF.

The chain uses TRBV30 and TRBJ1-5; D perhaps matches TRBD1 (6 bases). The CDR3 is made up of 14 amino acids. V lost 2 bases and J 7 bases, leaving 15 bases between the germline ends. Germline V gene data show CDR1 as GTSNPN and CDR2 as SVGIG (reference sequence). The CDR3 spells CAWSYGDKKQPQHF. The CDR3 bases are TGTGCCTGGAGTTATGGGGACAAAAAGCAGCCCCAGCATTTT. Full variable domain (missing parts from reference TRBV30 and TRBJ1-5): SQTIHQWPATLVQPVGSPLSLECTVEGTSNPNLYWYRQAAGRGLQLLFYSVGIGQISSEVPQNLSASRPQDRQFILSSKKLLLSDSGFYLCAWSYGDKKQPQHFGDGTRLSIL.

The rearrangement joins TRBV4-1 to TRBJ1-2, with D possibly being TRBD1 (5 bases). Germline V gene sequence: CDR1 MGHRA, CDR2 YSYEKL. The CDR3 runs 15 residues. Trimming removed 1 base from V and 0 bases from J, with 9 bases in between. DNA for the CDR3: TGCGCCAGCAGCCAAGCAACAGGCCCTAACTATGGCTACACCTTC. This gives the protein CASSQATGPNYGYTF.

Here the CDR3 reads CASSLGGSSGQDSNYGYTF. The DNA of the CDR3 is TGCGCCAGCAGCTTGGGGGGATCTTCGGGACAGGACTCTAACTATGGCTACACCTTC. The chain is built from TRBV5-1 and TRBJ1-2, with TRBD1 matching 8 bases. J gave up 0 bases and V 0 bases, and 13 bases lay outside the gene matches. The V gene's germline CDR1 is SGHRS and CDR2 YFSETQ. The CDR3 is 19 amino acids.

In DNA form, the CDR3 reads TGTGCCAGCTCCCTCGGACTAGCGGGAGGGCATACGCAGTATTTT. Translated: CASSLGLAGGHTQYF. J is TRBJ2-3 and V is TRBV18; 15 bases are shared with TRBD2. The CDR3 contains 15 residues. Trimming at V came to 6 bases and at J to 7 bases, leaving 5 bases not matched to a gene. The germline gives CDR1 KGHSH, CDR2 LQKENI.

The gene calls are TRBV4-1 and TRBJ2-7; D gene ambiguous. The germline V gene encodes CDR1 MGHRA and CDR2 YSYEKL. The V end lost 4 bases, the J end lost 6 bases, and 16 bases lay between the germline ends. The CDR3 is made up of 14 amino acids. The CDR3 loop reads CASSLPSVLGEQYF. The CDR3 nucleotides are TGCGCCAGCAGCCTCCCTAGTGTTCTCGGCGAGCAGTACTTC.

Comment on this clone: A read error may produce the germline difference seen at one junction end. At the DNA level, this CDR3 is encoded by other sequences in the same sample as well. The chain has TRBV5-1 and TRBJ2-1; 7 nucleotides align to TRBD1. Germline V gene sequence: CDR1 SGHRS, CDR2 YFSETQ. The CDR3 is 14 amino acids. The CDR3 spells CASSLGQTYNEQFF. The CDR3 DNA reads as TGCGCCAGCAGTTTGGGACAGACCTACAATGAGCAGTTCTTC.

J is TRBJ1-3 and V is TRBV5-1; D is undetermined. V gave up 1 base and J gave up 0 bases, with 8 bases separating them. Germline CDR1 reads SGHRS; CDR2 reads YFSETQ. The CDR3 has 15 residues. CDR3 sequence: CASSLRPSSGNTIYF. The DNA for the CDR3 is TGCGCCAGCAGCTTGCGCCCCAGCTCTGGAAACACCATATATTTT.

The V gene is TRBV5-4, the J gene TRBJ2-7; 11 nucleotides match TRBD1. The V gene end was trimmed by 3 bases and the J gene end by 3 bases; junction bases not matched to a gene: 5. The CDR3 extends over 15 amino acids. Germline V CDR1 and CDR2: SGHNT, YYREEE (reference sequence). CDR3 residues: CASSSPGQGDYEQYF. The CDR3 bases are TGTGCCAGCAGCTCACCGGGACAGGGGGACTACGAGCAGTACTTC.

CDR3 DNA: TGTGCCAGCAGCGTAGAAGCAGGGCCCTCTGGAAACACCATATATTTT. It is translated as CASSVEAGPSGNTIYF. The V gene is TRBV9, the J gene TRBJ1-3, with D tentatively TRBD1 (5 bases). Deletions cut 0 bases from V and 0 bases from J, with 10 bases between. The germline CDR1 and CDR2 sequences are SGDLS and YYNGEE. The CDR3 is 16 amino acids. Filled out from reference TRBV9 and TRBJ1-3, the complete variable domain reads DSGVTQTPKHLITATGQRVTLRCSPRSGDLSVYWYQQSLDQGLQFLIQYYNGEERAKGNILERFSAQQFPDLHSELNLSSLELGDSALYFCASSVEAGPSGNTIYFGEGSWLTVV.

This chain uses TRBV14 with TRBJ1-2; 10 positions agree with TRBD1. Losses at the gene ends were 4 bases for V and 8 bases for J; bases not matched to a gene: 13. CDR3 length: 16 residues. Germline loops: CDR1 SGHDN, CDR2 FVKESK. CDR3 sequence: CASSPLSHGTGEGYTF. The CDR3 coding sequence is TGTGCCAGCAGCCCATTATCGCACGGGACAGGGGAGGGCTACACCTTC.

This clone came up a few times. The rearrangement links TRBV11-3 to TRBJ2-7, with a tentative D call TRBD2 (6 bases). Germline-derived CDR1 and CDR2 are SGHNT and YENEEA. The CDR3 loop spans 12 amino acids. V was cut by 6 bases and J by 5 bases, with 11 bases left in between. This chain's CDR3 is CASSHGLNEQYF. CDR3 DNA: TGTGCCAGCAGTCATGGACTAAACGAGCAGTACTTC.

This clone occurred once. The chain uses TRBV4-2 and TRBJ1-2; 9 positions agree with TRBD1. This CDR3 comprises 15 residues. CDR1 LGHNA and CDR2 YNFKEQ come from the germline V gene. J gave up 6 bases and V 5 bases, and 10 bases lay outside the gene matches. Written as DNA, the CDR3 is TGTGCCAGCAGCACTGAGCAGACAGGGGGAAATGGCTACACCTTC. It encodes CASSTEQTGGNGYTF.

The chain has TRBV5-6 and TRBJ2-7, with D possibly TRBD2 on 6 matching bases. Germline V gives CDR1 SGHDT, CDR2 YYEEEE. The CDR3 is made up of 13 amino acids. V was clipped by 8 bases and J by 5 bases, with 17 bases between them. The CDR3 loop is CASCMGGRDEQYF. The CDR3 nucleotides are TGTGCCAGTTGTATGGGGGGTCGAGACGAGCAGTACTTC.

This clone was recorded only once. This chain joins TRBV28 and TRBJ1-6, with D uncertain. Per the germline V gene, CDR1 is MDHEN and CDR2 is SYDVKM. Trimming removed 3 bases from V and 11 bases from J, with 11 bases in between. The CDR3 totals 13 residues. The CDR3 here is CASSLEGSTPLHF. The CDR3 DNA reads TGTGCCAGCAGTTTGGAGGGATCAACACCCCTCCACTTT.

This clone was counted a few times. CDR3 in DNA: TGTGCCAGCAAAACGACAGGGGGCGAAGGCTACACCTTC. Encoded protein: CASKTTGGEGYTF. The chain carries TRBV28 and TRBJ1-2; 10 bases fit TRBD1. Trimming removed 7 bases from V and 8 bases from J; junction bases left unmatched: 7. CDR3 length: 13 residues. The germline gives CDR1 MDHEN, CDR2 SYDVKM.

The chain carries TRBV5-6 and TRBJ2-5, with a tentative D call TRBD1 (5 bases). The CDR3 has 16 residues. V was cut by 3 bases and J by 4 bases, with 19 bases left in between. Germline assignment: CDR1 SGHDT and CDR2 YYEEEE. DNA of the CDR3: TGTGCCAGCAGCTATGATTCAGGGCGGTGGGGAGAGACCCAGTACTTC. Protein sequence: CASSYDSGRWGETQYF.

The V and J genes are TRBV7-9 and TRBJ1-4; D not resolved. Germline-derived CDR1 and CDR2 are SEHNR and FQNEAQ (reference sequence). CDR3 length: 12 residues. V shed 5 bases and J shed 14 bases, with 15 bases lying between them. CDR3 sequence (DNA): TGTGCCAGCAGCCCCCAGTCGGGTAGGCTGTTTTTT. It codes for CASSPQSGRLFF.

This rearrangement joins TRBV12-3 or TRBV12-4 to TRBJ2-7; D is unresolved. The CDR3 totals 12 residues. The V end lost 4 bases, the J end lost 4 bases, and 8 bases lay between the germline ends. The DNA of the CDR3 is TGTGCCAGCAGTTATGGGCCATACGAGCAGTACTTC. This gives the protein CASSYGPYEQYF.

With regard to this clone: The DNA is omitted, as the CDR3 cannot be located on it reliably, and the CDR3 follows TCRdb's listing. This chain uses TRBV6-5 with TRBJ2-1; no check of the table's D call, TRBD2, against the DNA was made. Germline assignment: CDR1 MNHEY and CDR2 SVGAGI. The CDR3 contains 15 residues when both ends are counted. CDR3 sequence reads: CASSSSTSGNNEQFF.